A selection of T cell receptor beta chains follows, all from one sample in a study of T cells after yellow fever vaccination. TCRdb redid the calling of the 5' RACE reads with MiXCR, one entry per CDR3 protein. The sample carries tens of thousands of distinct CDR3 sequences, approximately 7% recorded once. The sample was CD8+ T cells sorted from PBMCs, taken about 41 days after the first yellow fever vaccination. All receptors come from a man aged 18 to 35 who received the YFV17D yellow fever vaccine. Each CDR3 is given with its conserved first and last residue. D genes are given only for firm matches. Rows may omit the clone size; those that give it use once, few, many or a size class.

clone_size j_call d_call v_call cdr3_nt cdr3_aa
many TRBJ1-1 NA TRBV4-3 TGCGCCAGCAGCTCCCCTGGGGCGGAGGGTGAAGCTTTCTTT CASSSPGAEGEAFF
many TRBJ2-2 NA TRBV5-6 TGTGCCAGCAGCTTCTACAGGGAGGTAGCGGGGGAGCTGTTTTTT CASSFYREVAGELFF
many TRBJ2-7 NA TRBV20-1 TGCAGTGCTAGCGGGGACTTGATCTCCTACGAGCAGTACTTC CSASGDLISYEQYF
many TRBJ2-1 TRBD1 TRBV10-3 TGTGCCATCAGTGGTGCAACCGGGACAGGGTTAAGTCGTGAGCAGTTCTTC CAISGATGTGLSREQFF
many TRBJ2-1 NA TRBV11-1 TGTGCCAGCAGCTTAGCGGGACGGGAACGCCCCTACAATGAGCAGTTCTTC CASSLAGRERPYNEQFF
few TRBJ2-3 TRBD2 TRBV24-1 TGTGCCACCAGTGATTTTAGAGCGGGGGTCACAGATACGCAGTATTTT CATSDFRAGVTDTQYF
many TRBJ2-7 TRBD2 TRBV20-1 TGCAGTGCTCTTCTAGCGGGGGTCGACGAGCAGTACTTC CSALLAGVDEQYF
many TRBJ2-3 NA TRBV7-2 TGTGCCAGCAGCTTGGGCAGGGAGGTGGATACGCAGTATTTT CASSLGREVDTQYF
many TRBJ2-1 TRBD2 TRBV12-3/TRBV12-4 TGTGCCAGCAGGGGGGGGGGACTTGAGCAGTTCTTC CASRGGGLEQFF
many TRBJ2-5 NA TRBV20-1 TGCAGTGCTAGAGTTCGGGGGTACGAGACCCAGTACTTC CSARVRGYETQYF
many TRBJ2-2 NA TRBV6-1 TGTGCCAGCTCCAGATTTACCGGGGCGAACACCGGGGAGCTGTTTTTT CASSRFTGANTGELFF
many TRBJ2-7 NA TRBV4-1 TGCGCCAGCAGCCAAACGCAAGGACACGAGCAGTACTTC CASSQTQGHEQYF
few TRBJ2-1 NA TRBV6-5 TGTGCCAGCAGTTACTCCGGGACCAACAACAATGAGCAGTTCTTC CASSYSGTNNNEQFF
many TRBJ2-5 TRBD2 TRBV11-2 TGTGCCAGCAGCTTACTTTCGGGTAGCGGGGGGCCCTGGAAGACCCAGTACTTC CASSLLSGSGGPWKTQYF
few TRBJ2-1 NA TRBV6-1 TGTGCCAGCAGTGAACGGAGCTCCTCCTACAATGAGCAGTTCTTC CASSERSSSYNEQFF
many TRBJ1-1 NA TRBV15 TGTGCCACCAGCAGAGCCCACCGGTTGGACACTGAAGCTTTCTTT CATSRAHRLDTEAFF
many TRBJ2-2 NA TRBV21-1 TGTGCCAGCAGCAAAGTTCCCAGCGGGGGGGCATACACCGGGGAGCTGTTTTTT CASSKVPSGGAYTGELFF
NA TRBJ1-1 NA TRBV12-3/TRBV12-4 TGTGCCAGCAGTTTTAGACAGTCCATGAACACTGAAGCTTTCTTT CASSFRQSMNTEAFF
NA TRBJ2-3 TRBD1 TRBV5-4 TGTGCCAGCAGCATGACAGGGGACACAGATACGCAGTATTTT CASSMTGDTDTQYF
many TRBJ2-5 TRBD1 TRBV7-9 TGTGCCAGCAGCTTTGGGGACAGTACCTTCTTGGTGGGCCAGTACTTC CASSFGDSTFLVGQYF
few TRBJ2-1 NA TRBV5-4 TGTGCCAGCAGCTTGCTAGCCCTCCATTCGGATGAGCAGTTCTTC CASSLLALHSDEQFF
many TRBJ2-1 NA TRBV4-2 TGTGCCAGCAGCCAGGACCCTGGAGCTTACAATGAGCAGTTCTTC CASSQDPGAYNEQFF
few TRBJ1-1 NA TRBV7-9 TGTGCCAGCAGCCCCCACCAGGGTGAAAACACTGAAGCTTTCTTT CASSPHQGENTEAFF
many TRBJ1-2 NA TRBV29-1 TGCAGCGTAGGCACGGCCCTCGGTGGCTACACCTTC CSVGTALGGYTF
many TRBJ2-3 TRBD1 TRBV14 TGTGCCAGCAGCCAAGACCGGGACAGGCGACACACAGATACGCAGTATTTT CASSQDRDRRHTDTQYF
few TRBJ2-5 TRBD1 TRBV4-3 TGCGCCAGCAGCCGGATGGGACAGGGTAGCGATACCCAGTACTTC CASSRMGQGSDTQYF
many TRBJ1-1 TRBD1 TRBV4-1 TGCGCCAGCAGCCTAGGGACAGGGGTGAACACTGAAGCTTTCTTT CASSLGTGVNTEAFF
NA TRBJ2-1 NA TRBV12-3/TRBV12-4 TGTGCTAGCAGTTGGAGTATCGGTGAGCAGTTCTTC CASSWSIGEQFF
once TRBJ2-7 TRBD2 TRBV7-2 TGTGCCAGCAGGGGACTAGCGAACGCCTACGAGCAGTACTTC CASRGLANAYEQYF
many TRBJ2-1 TRBD1 TRBV5-4 TGTGCCAGCAGCCCCAAGACAGGGTGGGACAATGAGCAGTTCTTC CASSPKTGWDNEQFF
many TRBJ1-2 NA TRBV4-2 TGTGCCAGCAGCCAAGCAGGATCCTATGGCTACACCTTC CASSQAGSYGYTF
many TRBJ1-1 NA TRBV6-5 TGTGCCAGCAGTTACTCGATGGGCGGGAACGCTGAAGCTTTCTTT CASSYSMGGNAEAFF
many TRBJ2-3 TRBD2 TRBV12-3/TRBV12-4 TGTGCCAGCAGTCCCGAGCGGGGAAGTAAGACAGATACGCAGTATTTT CASSPERGSKTDTQYF
many TRBJ2-1 NA TRBV7-2 TGTGCCAGCAGCCCCGCAGGGGATTTGTCCTACAATGAGCAGTTCTTC CASSPAGDLSYNEQFF
many TRBJ2-3 TRBD2 TRBV10-3 TGTGCCATCAGTGAGCCGGGTAGCGGGGGCCTTGATAGCACAGATACGCAGTATTTT CAISEPGSGGLDSTDTQYF
many TRBJ2-3 TRBD2 TRBV29-1 TGCAGCGTAGGGTCGGGGGGGCTCTCAGATACGCAGTATTTT CSVGSGGLSDTQYF
few TRBJ2-1 TRBD1 TRBV11-2 TGTGCCAGCAGCTTGGGACAGGACTCCTACAATGAGCAGTTCTTC CASSLGQDSYNEQFF
NA TRBJ1-2 TRBD1 TRBV7-6 TGTGCCAGTGGGCCAGGGGGCGTTAACTATGGCTACACCTTC CASGPGGVNYGYTF
many TRBJ1-1 NA TRBV4-1 TGCGCCAGCAGCCAAGGGACCACTGAAGCTTTCTTT CASSQGTTEAFF
many TRBJ2-3 TRBD2 TRBV6-1 TGTGCCAGCAGGCTAGCGGGGGCCGTGAGCACAGATACGCAGTATTTT CASRLAGAVSTDTQYF
many TRBJ1-6 NA TRBV4-3 TGCGCCAGCAGCCGAACTACAGACCCTGATAATTCACCCCTCCACTTT CASSRTTDPDNSPLHF
many TRBJ2-2 NA TRBV28 TGTGCCAGCCTGAGGCGTCTCACCGGGGAGCTGTTTTTT CASLRRLTGELFF
many TRBJ2-1 TRBD2 TRBV5-1 TGCGCCAGCAGCTCGGGACTACCTTATAATGAGCAGTTCTTC CASSSGLPYNEQFF
few TRBJ2-5 NA TRBV24-1 TGTGCCACCAGTGATTCAGGGGAGGGTCGTGAGACCCAGTACTTC CATSDSGEGRETQYF
NA TRBJ1-2 NA TRBV5-5 TGTGCCAGCAGCTTCCCGGACTGGGGCTATGGCTACACCTTC CASSFPDWGYGYTF
many TRBJ2-6 NA TRBV3-1 TGTGCCAGCAGCCAAGATGGGCGCTTCTCTGGGGCCAACGTCCTGACTTTC CASSQDGRFSGANVLTF
many TRBJ2-5 NA TRBV28 TGTGCCAGCAGTTTATGGGGCCAAGAGACCCAGTACTTC CASSLWGQETQYF
many TRBJ2-7 NA TRBV6-5 TGTGCCAGCAGTTACTCTGGAGACTACGAGCAGTACTTC CASSYSGDYEQYF
NA TRBJ1-1 NA TRBV15 TGTGCCACCAGCAGGCTGGACGGGGTGAGCACTGAAGCTTTCTTT CATSRLDGVSTEAFF
few TRBJ1-4 TRBD1 TRBV4-2 TGTGCCAGCAGCCAAGAATCGGACAGGGACGAAAAACTGTTTTTT CASSQESDRDEKLFF
few TRBJ1-3 NA TRBV7-2 TGTGCCAGCAGCCATACAACAGGGAACTCTGGAAACACCATATATTTT CASSHTTGNSGNTIYF
NA TRBJ1-1 TRBD1 TRBV6-5 TGTGCCAGCAGTTACCGAGGGGGCGCGGCTGAAGCTTTCTTT CASSYRGGAAEAFF
many TRBJ1-1 NA TRBV5-1 TGCGCCAGCAGCTTGGTCGGGGCGAACACTGAAGCTTTCTTT CASSLVGANTEAFF